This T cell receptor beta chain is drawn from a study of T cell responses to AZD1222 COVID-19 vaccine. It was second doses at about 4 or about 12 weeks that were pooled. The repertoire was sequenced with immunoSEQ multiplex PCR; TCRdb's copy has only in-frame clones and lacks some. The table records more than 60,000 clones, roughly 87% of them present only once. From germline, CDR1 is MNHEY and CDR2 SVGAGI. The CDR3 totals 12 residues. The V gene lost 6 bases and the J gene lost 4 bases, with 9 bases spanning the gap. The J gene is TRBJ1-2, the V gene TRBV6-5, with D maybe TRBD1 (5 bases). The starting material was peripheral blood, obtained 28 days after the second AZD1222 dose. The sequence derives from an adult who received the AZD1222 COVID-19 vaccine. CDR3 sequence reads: CASRGGPYGYTF. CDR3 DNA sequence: TGTGCCAGCAGGGGGGGACCCTATGGCTACACCTTC.